The sequence of this T cell receptor beta chain was determined in a study of monozygotic twins with inflammatory bowel disease. Study findings and constraints: Discordant twins had repertoire similarity that did not differ from that of concordant twins, possibly from limited power. Patients got different immunosuppressive treatments, which may have made their repertoires more variable. IBD patients, compared with healthy twins, shared fewer clonotypes with others (especially with disease activity).

The CDR3 runs 15 residues. A remark on this clonotype: Its specificity is unknown.

With roughly 17 and 9 cycles respectively, two nested PCRs were carried out on TCRalpha and TCRbeta cDNA. TCRdb re-analyzed the 5' RACE reads; it lists each CDR3 protein once, without DNA. The sample is made up of 300,000 to 350,000 distinct CDR3 sequences, and the top ten hold 2% to 2.5% of it. The TCR was taken from a human donor with ulcerative colitis or Crohn's disease, or a healthy co-twin of an affected twin (not recorded which). The chain has TRBV12-3 or TRBV12-4 and TRBJ1-6; TCRdb reports TRBD1, a call that lacks DNA to check it against. The material sequenced was blood. CDR3: CASTQGQGIKSPLHF.